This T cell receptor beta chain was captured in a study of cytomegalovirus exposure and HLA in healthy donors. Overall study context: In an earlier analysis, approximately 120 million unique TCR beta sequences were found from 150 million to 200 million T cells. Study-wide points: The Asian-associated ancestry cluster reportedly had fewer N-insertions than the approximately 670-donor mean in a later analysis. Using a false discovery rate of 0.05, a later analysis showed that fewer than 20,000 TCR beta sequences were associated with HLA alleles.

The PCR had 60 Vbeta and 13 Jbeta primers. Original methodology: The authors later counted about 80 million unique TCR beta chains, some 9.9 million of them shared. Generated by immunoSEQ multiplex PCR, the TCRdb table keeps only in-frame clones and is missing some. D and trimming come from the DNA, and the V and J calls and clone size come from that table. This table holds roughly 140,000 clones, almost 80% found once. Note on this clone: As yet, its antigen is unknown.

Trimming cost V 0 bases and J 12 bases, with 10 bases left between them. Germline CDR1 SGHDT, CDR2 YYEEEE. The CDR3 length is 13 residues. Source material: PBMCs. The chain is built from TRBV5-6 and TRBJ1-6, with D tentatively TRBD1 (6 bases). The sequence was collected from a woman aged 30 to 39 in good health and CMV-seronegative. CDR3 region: CASSLAQGIPLHF. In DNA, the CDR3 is TGTGCCAGCAGCTTGGCCCAGGGGATACCCCTCCACTTT.